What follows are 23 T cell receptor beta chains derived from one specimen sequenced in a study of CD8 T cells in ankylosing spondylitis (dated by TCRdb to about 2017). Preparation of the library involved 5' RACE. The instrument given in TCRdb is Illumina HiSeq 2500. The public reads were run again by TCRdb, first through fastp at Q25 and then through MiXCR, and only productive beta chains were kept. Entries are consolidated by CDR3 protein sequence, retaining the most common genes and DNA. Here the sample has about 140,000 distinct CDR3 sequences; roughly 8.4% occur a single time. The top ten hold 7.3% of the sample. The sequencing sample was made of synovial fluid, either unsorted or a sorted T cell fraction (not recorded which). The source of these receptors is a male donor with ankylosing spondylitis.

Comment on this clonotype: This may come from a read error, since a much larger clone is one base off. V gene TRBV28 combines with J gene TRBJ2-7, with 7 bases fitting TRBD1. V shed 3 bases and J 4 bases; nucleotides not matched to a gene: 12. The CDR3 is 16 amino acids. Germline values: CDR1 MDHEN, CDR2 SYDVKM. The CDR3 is CASSLVGQASLYEQYF. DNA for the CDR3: TGTGCCAGCAGTTTGGTCGGACAGGCAAGCCTTTACGAGCAGTACTTC.

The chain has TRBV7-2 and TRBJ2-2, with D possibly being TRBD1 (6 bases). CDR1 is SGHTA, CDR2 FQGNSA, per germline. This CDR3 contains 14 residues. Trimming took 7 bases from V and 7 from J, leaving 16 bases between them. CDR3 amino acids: CASTTPGVVGELFF. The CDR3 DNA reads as TGTGCCAGCACCACCCCAGGGGTGGTCGGGGAGCTGTTTTTT.

CDR3 DNA: TGTGCCAGCAGTTGGGAGGGACTAGCGGGCCAAGAGACCCAGTACTTC. This gives the protein CASSWEGLAGQETQYF. V and J are TRBV28 and TRBJ2-5, with 12 bases fitting TRBD2. This CDR3 comprises 16 residues. V lost 4 bases to trimming and J lost 1 base; unmatched junction nucleotides: 4. CDR1 and CDR2 from the germline V gene are MDHEN and SYDVKM.

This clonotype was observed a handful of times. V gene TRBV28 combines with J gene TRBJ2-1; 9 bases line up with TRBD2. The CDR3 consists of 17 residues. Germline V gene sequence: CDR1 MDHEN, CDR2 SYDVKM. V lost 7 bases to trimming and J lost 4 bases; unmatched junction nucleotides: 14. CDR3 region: CASKWTSESRVYNEQFF. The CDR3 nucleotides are TGTGCCAGCAAGTGGACTAGCGAATCCAGGGTATACAATGAGCAGTTCTTC.

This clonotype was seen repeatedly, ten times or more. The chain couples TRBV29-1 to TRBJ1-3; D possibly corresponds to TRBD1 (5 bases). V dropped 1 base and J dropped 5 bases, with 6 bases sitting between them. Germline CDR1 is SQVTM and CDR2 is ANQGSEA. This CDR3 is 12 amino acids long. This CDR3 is CSVEADRNTIYF. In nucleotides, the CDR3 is TGCAGCGTTGAAGCGGACAGAAACACCATATATTTT.

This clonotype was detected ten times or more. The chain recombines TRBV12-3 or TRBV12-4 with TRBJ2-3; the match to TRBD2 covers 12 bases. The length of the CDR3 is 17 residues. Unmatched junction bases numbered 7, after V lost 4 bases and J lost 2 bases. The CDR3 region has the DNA TGTGCCAGCAGTTCCGGGACTAGCGGGTTCGACACAGATACGCAGTATTTT. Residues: CASSSGTSGFDTDTQYF.

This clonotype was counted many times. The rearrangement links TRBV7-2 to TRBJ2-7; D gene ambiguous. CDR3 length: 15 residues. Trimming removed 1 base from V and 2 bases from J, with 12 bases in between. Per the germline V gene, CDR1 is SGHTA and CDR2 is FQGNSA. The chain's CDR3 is CASSLEVYGPYEQYF. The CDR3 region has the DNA TGTGCCAGCAGCTTAGAGGTTTACGGGCCCTACGAGCAGTACTTC. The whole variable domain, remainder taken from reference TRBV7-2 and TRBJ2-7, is GAGVSQSPSNKVTEKGKDVELRCDPISGHTALYWYRQSLGQGLEFLIYFQGNSAPDKSGLPSDRFSAERTGGSVSTLTIQRTQQEDSAVYLCASSLEVYGPYEQYFGPGTRLTVT.

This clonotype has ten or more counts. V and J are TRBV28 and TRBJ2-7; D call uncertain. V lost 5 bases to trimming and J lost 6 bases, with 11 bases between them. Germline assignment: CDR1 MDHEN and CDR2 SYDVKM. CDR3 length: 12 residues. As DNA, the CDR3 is TGTGCCAGCAGTCTCCATTGGGTCGAGCAGTACTTC. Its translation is CASSLHWVEQYF.

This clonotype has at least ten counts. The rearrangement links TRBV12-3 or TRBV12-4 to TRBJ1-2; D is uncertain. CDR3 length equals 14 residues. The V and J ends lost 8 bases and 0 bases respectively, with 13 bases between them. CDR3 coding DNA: TGTGCCAGCGGGCTAGCTCCCTCTAACTATGGCTACACCTTC. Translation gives CASGLAPSNYGYTF.

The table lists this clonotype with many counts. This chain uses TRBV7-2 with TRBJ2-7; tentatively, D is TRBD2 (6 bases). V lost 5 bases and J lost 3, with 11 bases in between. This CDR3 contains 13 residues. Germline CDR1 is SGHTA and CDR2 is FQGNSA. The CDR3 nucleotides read TGTGCCAGCAGCCCAAGCGGGTTCTACGAGCAGTACTTC. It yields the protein CASSPSGFYEQYF.

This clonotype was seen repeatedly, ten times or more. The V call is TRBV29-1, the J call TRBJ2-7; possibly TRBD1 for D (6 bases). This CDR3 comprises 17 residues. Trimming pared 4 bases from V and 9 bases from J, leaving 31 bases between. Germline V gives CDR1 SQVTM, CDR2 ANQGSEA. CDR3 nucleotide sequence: TGCAGCGTTGGGGGGCTATCTGGGTCCAGGGCTCCTAGAGGGCAGTACTTC. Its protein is CSVGGLSGSRAPRGQYF.

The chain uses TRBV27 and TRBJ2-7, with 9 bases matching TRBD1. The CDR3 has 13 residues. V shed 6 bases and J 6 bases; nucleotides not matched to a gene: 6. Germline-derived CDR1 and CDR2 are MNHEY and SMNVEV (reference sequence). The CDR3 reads CASSPGQGLEQYF. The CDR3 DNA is TGTGCCAGCAGCCCGGGACAGGGCCTCGAGCAGTACTTC.

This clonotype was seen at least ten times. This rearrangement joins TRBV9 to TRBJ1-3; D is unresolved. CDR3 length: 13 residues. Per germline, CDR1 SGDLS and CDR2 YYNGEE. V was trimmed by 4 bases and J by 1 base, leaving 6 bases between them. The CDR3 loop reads CASSPPSGNTIYF. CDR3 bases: TGTGCCAGCAGCCCCCCGTCTGGAAACACCATATATTTT.

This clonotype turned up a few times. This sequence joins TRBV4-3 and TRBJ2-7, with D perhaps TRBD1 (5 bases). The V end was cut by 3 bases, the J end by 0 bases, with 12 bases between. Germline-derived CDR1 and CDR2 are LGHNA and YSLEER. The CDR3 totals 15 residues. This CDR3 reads CASSQVNQGSYEQYF. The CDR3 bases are TGCGCCAGCAGCCAGGTTAATCAGGGCTCCTACGAGCAGTACTTC.

CDR3 bases: TGTGCCACCCATTCTACCCGGTGGGACTACGAGCAGTACTTC. Protein product: CATHSTRWDYEQYF. This chain uses TRBV28 with TRBJ2-7, with D uncertain. Between the trimmed V and J ends, which lost 10 bases and 3 bases, there was a span of 19 bases. The CDR3 totals 14 residues. Germline CDR1 reads MDHEN; CDR2 reads SYDVKM.

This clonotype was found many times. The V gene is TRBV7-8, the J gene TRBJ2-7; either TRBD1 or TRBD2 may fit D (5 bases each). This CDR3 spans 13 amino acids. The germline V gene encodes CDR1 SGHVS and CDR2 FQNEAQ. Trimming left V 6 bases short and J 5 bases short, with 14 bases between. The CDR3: CASSPRESHEQYF. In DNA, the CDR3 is TGTGCCAGCAGTCCCAGGGAGTCCCACGAGCAGTACTTC.

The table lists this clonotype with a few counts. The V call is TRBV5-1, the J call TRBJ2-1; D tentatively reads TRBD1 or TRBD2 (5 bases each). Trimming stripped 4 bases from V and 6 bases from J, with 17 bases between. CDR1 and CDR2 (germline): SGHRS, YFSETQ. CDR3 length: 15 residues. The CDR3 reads CASSAGALTLNEQFF. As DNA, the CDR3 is TGCGCCAGCAGCGCCGGGGCTTTGACCCTCAATGAGCAGTTCTTC.

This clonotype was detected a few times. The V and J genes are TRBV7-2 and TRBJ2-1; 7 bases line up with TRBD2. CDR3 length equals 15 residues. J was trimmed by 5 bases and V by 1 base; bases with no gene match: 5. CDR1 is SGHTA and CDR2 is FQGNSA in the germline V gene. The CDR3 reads CASSLVGTTDNEQFF. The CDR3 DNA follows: TGTGCCAGCAGCTTAGTTGGGACTACGGACAATGAGCAGTTCTTC.

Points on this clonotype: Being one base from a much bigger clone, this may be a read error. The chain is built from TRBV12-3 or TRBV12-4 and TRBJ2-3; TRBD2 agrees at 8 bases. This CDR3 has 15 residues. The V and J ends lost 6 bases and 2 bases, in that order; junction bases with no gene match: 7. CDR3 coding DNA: TGTGCCAGCAGACTAGCGGAAGCATTCACAGATACGCAGTATTTT. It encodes CASRLAEAFTDTQYF.

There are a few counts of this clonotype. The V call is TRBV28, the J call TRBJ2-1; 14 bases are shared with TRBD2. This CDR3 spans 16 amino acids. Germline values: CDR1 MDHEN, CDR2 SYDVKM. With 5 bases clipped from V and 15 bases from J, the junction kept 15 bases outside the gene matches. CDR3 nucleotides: TGTGCCAGCAGTGCCCCCGGGACTAGCGGGGGCGCTAAGCCGTTCTTC. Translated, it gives CASSAPGTSGGAKPFF.

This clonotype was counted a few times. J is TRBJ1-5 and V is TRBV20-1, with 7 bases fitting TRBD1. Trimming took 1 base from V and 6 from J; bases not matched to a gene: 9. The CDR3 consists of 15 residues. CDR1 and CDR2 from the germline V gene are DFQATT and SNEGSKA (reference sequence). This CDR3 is CSARVRSGGGQPQHF. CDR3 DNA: TGCAGTGCTAGAGTTCGGTCAGGGGGTGGTCAGCCCCAGCATTTT.

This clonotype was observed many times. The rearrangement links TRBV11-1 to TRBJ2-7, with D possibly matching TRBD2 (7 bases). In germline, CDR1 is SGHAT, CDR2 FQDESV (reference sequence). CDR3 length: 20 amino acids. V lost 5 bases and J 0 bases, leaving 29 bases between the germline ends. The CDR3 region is CASSPFDGGGGTRPSYEQYF. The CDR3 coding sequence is TGTGCCAGCAGCCCTTTTGACGGGGGCGGGGGTACCCGACCCTCCTACGAGCAGTACTTC.

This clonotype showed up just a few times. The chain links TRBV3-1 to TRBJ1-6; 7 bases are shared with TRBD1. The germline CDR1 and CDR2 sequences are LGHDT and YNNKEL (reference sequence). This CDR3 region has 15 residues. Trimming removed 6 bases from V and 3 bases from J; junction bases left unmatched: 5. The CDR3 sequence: CASRGQYGYNSPLHF. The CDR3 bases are TGTGCCAGCAGGGGACAGTACGGCTATAATTCACCCCTCCACTTT.